One and the same sample provided the 20 T cell receptor beta chains below, sequenced in a study of T cells after yellow fever vaccination. MiXCR was run by TCRdb on the 5' RACE reads, yielding one entry per CDR3 protein. The sample yields roughly 16,000 distinct CDR3 sequences, more than 4% seen once. Sequencing was performed on PBMCs, either bulk or a sorted T-cell subset (CD4+, CD8+, memory, or dextramer-sorted; not recorded which), taken 15 days after the yellow fever booster vaccination. The receptor source for this set is a man aged 25-45 years who received the YFV17D yellow fever vaccine.

There are many counts of this clonotype. The rearrangement links TRBV5-1 to TRBJ2-1, with 10 nucleotides matching TRBD2. Looked up from germline, CDR1 is SGHRS and CDR2 is YFSETQ. The length of the CDR3 is 16 residues. V dropped 0 bases and J dropped 4; count of bases not matched to a gene: 4. CDR3 sequence: CASSLAGLAEYNEQFF. The CDR3 region has the DNA TGCGCCAGCAGCTTGGCCGGACTAGCGGAGTACAATGAGCAGTTCTTC.

The CDR3 DNA reads TGTGCCAGGAGCCCAGGGCATAGCGGGGACGAGACCCAGTACTTC. Its protein product is CARSPGHSGDETQYF. The chain links TRBV5-3 to TRBJ2-5, with TRBD2 matching over 8 bases. TRBV5-3 is known as an ORF, though its function is uncertain. With 8 bases clipped from V and 5 bases from J, the junction kept 14 bases outside the gene matches. The CDR3 consists of 15 residues.

This clonotype occurred many times. The J gene is TRBJ2-5, the V gene TRBV4-2; 9 nucleotides agree with TRBD1. This CDR3 has 16 amino acids. After removal of 3 bases from V and 5 bases from J, the junction contained 10 bases not matched to a gene. CDR1 is LGHNA and CDR2 is YNFKEQ in the germline V gene. CDR3 sequence reads: CASSQATGGAAETQYF. In DNA, the CDR3 is TGTGCCAGCAGCCAGGCAACAGGGGGCGCGGCTGAGACCCAGTACTTC.

Ten or more counts support this clonotype. The rearrangement links TRBV4-3 to TRBJ2-5; D is possibly TRBD2 (5 bases). CDR1 LGHNA and CDR2 YSLEER come from the germline V gene. This CDR3 has 18 residues. Trimming shortened V by 0 bases and J by 1 base, and 18 bases separated the two germline ends. Here the CDR3 DNA reads TGCGCCAGCAGCCAAGATCTAAGCGGTCGTACGTCCCAAGAGACCCAGTACTTC. Translation gives CASSQDLSGRTSQETQYF.

The sample holds a few counts of this clonotype. A junction end diverges from the germline sequence, so it may reflect a read error. The CDR3 nucleotides are TGCTGTGCTAGAGATTGGAGGGCTAGCGGGGGCCAAGAGACCCAGTACTTC. Protein product: CCARDWRASGGQETQYF. This chain uses TRBV20-1 with TRBJ2-5; 10 positions match TRBD2. The CDR3 contains 17 residues. Germline loops: CDR1 DFQATT, CDR2 SNEGSKA (reference sequence).

The sample holds many counts of this clonotype. The rearrangement links TRBV2 to TRBJ2-7; D call uncertain. Trimming removed 4 bases at V and 2 bases at J, with 12 bases between. CDR1 and CDR2 (germline): SNHLY, FYNNEI. This CDR3 contains 14 residues. CDR3 DNA: TGTGCCAGCAGTGTAAGGACGGAAACCTACGAGCAGTACTTC. Protein: CASSVRTETYEQYF. Based on the CDR3 plus reference TRBV2 and TRBJ2-7, the full variable domain is EPEVTQTPSHQVTQMGQEVILRCVPISNHLYFYWYRQILGQKVEFLVSFYNNEISEKSEIFDDQFSVERPDGSNFTLKIRSTKLEDSAMYFCASSVRTETYEQYFGPGTRLTVT.

This clonotype showed up many times. The chain joins TRBV6-4 to TRBJ1-5; D ambiguous. There are 16 residues in the CDR3. Germline-derived CDR1 and CDR2 are MRHNA and SNTAGT. The V gene lost 3 bases and the J gene lost 0 bases, with 12 bases spanning the gap. The CDR3 loop is CASSEFGRNSNQPQHF. CDR3 sequence (DNA): TGTGCCAGCAGTGAGTTCGGGAGGAATAGCAATCAGCCCCAGCATTTT.

In this sample, this clonotype turned up many times. J is TRBJ1-1 and V is TRBV12-3 or TRBV12-4; D gene unclear. CDR3 length: 16 residues. Deletions cut 5 bases from V and 6 bases from J, with 22 bases between. This chain's CDR3 is CASSRDQPRKRAEAFF. CDR3 nucleotides: TGTGCCAGCAGTCGCGACCAACCCCGGAAGCGCGCTGAAGCTTTCTTT.

Many counts were recorded for this clonotype. V is TRBV6-2 or TRBV6-3 and J is TRBJ2-7; TRBD2 might be the D (5 bases). Trimming left V 6 bases short and J 3 bases short, with 9 bases between. The CDR3 totals 12 residues. Germline V gives CDR1 MNHEY, CDR2 SVGEGT. The CDR3 DNA is TGTGCCAGCAGCCAAACTAGCTACGAGCAGTACTTC. It codes for CASSQTSYEQYF.

By share of the sample, this clonotype is medium-sized. The rearrangement links TRBV7-2 to TRBJ2-1, with D possibly called TRBD1 or TRBD2 (5 bases each). The CDR3 is made up of 15 amino acids. The V and J ends lost 3 bases and 4 bases respectively, with 13 bases between them. The V gene's germline CDR1 is SGHTA and CDR2 FQGNSA. As DNA, the CDR3 is TGTGCCAGCAGCTTGCGTCGGGACCCTTACAATGAGCAGTTCTTC. This translates into CASSLRRDPYNEQFF. Supplemented by reference TRBV7-2 and TRBJ2-1, the full variable domain reads GAGVSQSPSNKVTEKGKDVELRCDPISGHTALYWYRQSLGQGLEFLIYFQGNSAPDKSGLPSDRFSAERTGGSVSTLTIQRTQQEDSAVYLCASSLRRDPYNEQFFGPGTRLTVL.

This clonotype was detected only a few times. V is TRBV7-2 and J is TRBJ2-5; unclear D gene. The V and J ends lost 6 bases and 5 bases respectively, with 16 bases between them. Germline loops: CDR1 SGHTA, CDR2 FQGNSA. The CDR3 extends over 14 amino acids. The DNA for the CDR3 is TGTGCCAGCAGGACCATGATCTCGGTTGAGACCCAGTACTTC. Protein sequence: CASRTMISVETQYF. The whole variable domain, remainder taken from reference TRBV7-2 and TRBJ2-5, is GAGVSQSPSNKVTEKGKDVELRCDPISGHTALYWYRQSLGQGLEFLIYFQGNSAPDKSGLPSDRFSAERTGGSVSTLTIQRTQQEDSAVYLCASRTMISVETQYFGPGTRLLVL.

There are many counts of this clonotype. The chain links TRBV7-2 to TRBJ2-1; 9 bases map to TRBD1. V trimming: 5 bases; J trimming: 9 bases; junction bases outside the gene matches: 2. Germline loops: CDR1 SGHTA, CDR2 FQGNSA. This CDR3 is 12 amino acids long. CDR3 in DNA: TGTGCCAGCAGCCGGACAGGGGTTGAGCAGTTCTTC. Translated: CASSRTGVEQFF.

This clonotype was seen ten or more times. This chain uses TRBV5-4 with TRBJ2-7, with D unclear. The CDR3 runs to 14 residues. Germline CDR1 and CDR2: SGHNT and YYREEE (reference sequence). Trimming left V 0 bases short and J 7 bases short, with 14 bases between. The CDR3 protein is CASSLGVGAVEQYF. The DNA for the CDR3 is TGTGCCAGCAGCTTGGGAGTAGGTGCGGTAGAGCAGTACTTC.

The sample holds many counts of this clonotype. The chain has TRBV4-3 and TRBJ2-3; D gene uncertain. Germline V gene lookup returns CDR1 LGHNA and CDR2 YSLEER. The CDR3 runs to 14 residues. Trimming removed 0 bases at V and 3 bases at J, with 7 bases between. Here the CDR3 DNA reads TGCGCCAGCAGCCAAGATCCACGAACAGATACGCAGTATTTT. This encodes CASSQDPRTDTQYF.

This clonotype came up many times. This chain joins TRBV14 and TRBJ2-2; D may be TRBD1 or TRBD2 (5 bases each). The CDR3 length is 14 residues. Trimming took off 4 bases at V and 11 bases at J, with 17 bases between the two ends. Germline CDR1 and CDR2: SGHDN and FVKESK. The CDR3 DNA is TGTGCCAGCAGCCTTACCCGGGACGCGCGTGAGCTGTTTTTT. This translates into CASSLTRDARELFF.

Comment on this clonotype: It may be a read error: a sequence one base away is much more abundant. The V call is TRBV6-2 or TRBV6-3, the J call TRBJ1-1; a weak D match, TRBD1 (5 bases). Per the germline V gene, CDR1 is MNHEY and CDR2 is SVGEGT. The CDR3 covers 13 residues. Deletions cut 5 bases from V and 10 bases from J, with 17 bases between. In DNA form, the CDR3 reads TGTGCCAGCAGTCCTGGACAAGATGTACCAGCTTTCTTT. Translated, it gives CASSPGQDVPAFF.

This clonotype was seen at least ten times. The rearrangement links TRBV20-1 to TRBJ1-2, with D possibly matching TRBD1 (5 bases). Germline V gene sequence: CDR1 DFQATT, CDR2 SNEGSKA (reference sequence). The CDR3 is 14 residues long. Deletions cut 5 bases from V and 4 bases from J, with 17 bases between. The CDR3 DNA reads as TGCAGTGCTGGATACAGGATGGGGACCTATGGCTACACCTTC. As protein: CSAGYRMGTYGYTF.

This clonotype was detected ten times or more. The rearrangement links TRBV10-3 to TRBJ2-3; a weak D match, TRBD2 (6 bases). V lost 2 bases and J 2 bases, leaving 11 bases between the germline ends. The CDR3 is 15 residues long. Per germline, CDR1 ENHRY and CDR2 SYGVKD. This CDR3 reads CAISEPGVVTDTQYF. As DNA, the CDR3 is TGTGCCATCAGTGAGCCGGGAGTGGTCACAGATACGCAGTATTTT.

In this sample, this clonotype turned up many times. The rearrangement joins TRBV20-1 to TRBJ2-7, with unresolved D. The germline V gene encodes CDR1 DFQATT and CDR2 SNEGSKA (reference sequence). This CDR3 region has 13 residues. V lost 3 bases and J lost 4, with 13 bases in between. CDR3 loop: CSASGQAEYEQYF. CDR3 in DNA: TGCAGTGCTAGTGGGCAGGCCGAATACGAGCAGTACTTC.

This clonotype occurred many times. The V call is TRBV20-1, the J call TRBJ2-1, with D possibly being TRBD2 (6 bases). The V and J ends lost 6 bases and 7 bases respectively, with 22 bases between them. The CDR3 runs 15 residues. The germline gives CDR1 DFQATT, CDR2 SNEGSKA (reference sequence). The CDR3, as DNA: TGCAGTGCGACGGAGGTAGCGGCCTACTTTAATGAGCAGTTCTTC. The encoded protein is CSATEVAAYFNEQFF.